This entry lists 26 T cell receptor beta chains sequenced from one sample in a study of Ad26.COV2.S vaccination and SARS-CoV-2 variants. The treatment is: about 20 received Ad26.COV2.S at low or high dose, single or two shots; several received placebo; per-sample allocation not given. The samples date from day 63 after the first vaccine or placebo injection. Method: immunoSEQ multiplex PCR; TCRdb's copy keeps in-frame clones and lacks some. Altogether some 640,000 clones are present, 89% being singletons, with the ten largest covering nearly 1.5%. This sample comprised peripheral blood, obtained in a trial of Ad26.COV2.S vaccine versus placebo. These receptors all stem from a person aged 18-60 years who received the Ad26.COV2.S COVID-19 vaccine or a placebo.

The chain carries TRBV12-5 and TRBJ2-5; 9 bases are a match to TRBD1. The germline V gene encodes CDR1 LGHNT and CDR2 FRNRAP. This CDR3 contains 13 residues. Losses at the gene ends were 5 bases for V and 5 bases for J; bases not matched to a gene: 3. The chain's CDR3 is CASGLGTGETQYF. The CDR3 DNA is TGTGCTAGTGGTCTCGGGACAGGGGAGACCCAGTACTTC.

The chain couples TRBV2 to TRBJ2-2; D is undetermined. V was cut by 1 base and J by 8 bases, with 14 bases left in between. This CDR3 contains 15 residues. CDR1 is SNHLY, CDR2 FYNNEI, per germline. Written as DNA, the CDR3 is TGTGCCAGCAGTGAAGAAATAACATCTGGGGGGGAGCTGTTTTTT. Its protein product is CASSEEITSGGELFF.

The CDR3 region is CASTSPDRANTEAFF. The CDR3 DNA follows: TGTGCCAGCACCTCCCCGGACAGGGCGAACACTGAAGCTTTCTTT. This chain connects TRBV11-2 to TRBJ1-1, with 8 bases aligning to TRBD1. CDR1 and CDR2 (germline): SGHAT, FQNNGV. The junction had 8 bases not matched to a gene; V was cut back by 7 bases and J by 1 base. CDR3 length equals 15 residues.

This sequence joins TRBV5-1 and TRBJ2-7, with 10 nucleotides matching TRBD1. Per the germline V gene, CDR1 is SGHRS and CDR2 is YFSETQ. The CDR3 is made up of 15 amino acids. J lost 5 bases, V lost 1 base, and 6 bases had no gene match. In DNA form, the CDR3 reads TGCGCCAGCAGCTTGATGGGGGACAGGGGCGACGAGCAGTACTTC. Translation: CASSLMGDRGDEQYF.

The chain joins TRBV5-1 to TRBJ2-2; possibly TRBD1 or TRBD2 for D (5 bases each). V was cut by 2 bases and J by 1 base, with 12 bases left in between. The CDR3 has 16 residues. Germline V CDR1 and CDR2: SGHRS, YFSETQ. CDR3 sequence (DNA): TGCGCCAGCAGCTTCGAGGGGATAATGAACACCGGGGAGCTGTTTTTT. It translates to CASSFEGIMNTGELFF.

This chain uses TRBV3-1 (or the pseudogene TRBV3-2) with TRBJ1-1; perhaps TRBD1 as D (5 bases). Between the trimmed V and J ends, which lost 5 bases and 3 bases, there was a span of 13 bases. CDR1 and CDR2 (germline): LGHDT, YNNKEL (reference sequence). This CDR3 contains 14 residues. CDR3 nucleotides: TGTGCCAGCAGCTCACAAGACAGATACACTGAAGCTTTCTTT. Its protein product is CASSSQDRYTEAFF.

This chain uses TRBV11-3 with TRBJ2-5; 7 nucleotides match TRBD1. The V segment lost 2 bases and the J segment 5 bases; nucleotides outside the gene matches: 11. CDR3 size: 16 residues. Germline V gene lookup returns CDR1 SGHNT and CDR2 YENEEA. CDR3 sequence (DNA): TGTGCCAGCAGCTTACGACAGGGTTTGGATGGTGAGACCCAGTACTTC. Amino acid sequence: CASSLRQGLDGETQYF. Drawing the rest from reference TRBV11-3 and TRBJ2-5, the complete variable domain is EAGVVQSPRYKIIEKKQPVAFWCNPISGHNTLYWYLQNLGQGPELLIRYENEEAVDDSQLPKDRFSAERLKGVDSTLKIQPAELGDSAVYLCASSLRQGLDGETQYFGPGTRLLVL.

Of note for this clone: Other DNA sequences in this specimen translate into the identical CDR3. The chain uses TRBV30 and TRBJ2-5, with unresolved D. The V gene's germline CDR1 is GTSNPN and CDR2 SVGIG (reference sequence). The V gene lost 0 bases and the J gene lost 5 bases, with 4 bases spanning the gap. The CDR3 has 11 amino acids. CDR3 bases: TGTGCCTGGAGTGTAGGCGAGACCCAGTACTTC. Residues: CAWSVGETQYF. The variable domain in full, completed from reference TRBV30 and TRBJ2-5, reads SQTIHQWPATLVQPVGSPLSLECTVEGTSNPNLYWYRQAAGRGLQLLFYSVGIGQISSEVPQNLSASRPQDRQFILSSKKLLLSDSGFYLCAWSVGETQYFGPGTRLLVL.

This clone was observed once. In the same sample, other DNA sequences code for this CDR3. CDR3 DNA sequence: TGTGCCACCAGTCGGTATGATGAGCAGTTCTTC. Translated, it gives CATSRYDEQFF. The V gene is TRBV24-1, the J gene TRBJ2-1; D remains ambiguous. The CDR3 spans 11 residues. Trimming removed 6 bases at V and 8 bases at J, with 7 bases between. Germline loops: CDR1 KGHDR, CDR2 SFDVKD.

This clone has only a few counts. The CDR3 coding sequence is TGTGCCTGGAGTATAGGGTCGTCTTGGGGTACGCAGTATTTT. This translates into CAWSIGSSWGTQYF. The rearrangement uses TRBV30 and TRBJ2-3; D unresolved. Trimming cost V 2 bases and J 8 bases, with 17 bases left between them. Germline V gene lookup returns CDR1 GTSNPN and CDR2 SVGIG (reference sequence). CDR3 length equals 14 residues.

The chain employs TRBV19 and TRBJ2-2, with 9 bases aligning to TRBD2. Per the germline V gene, CDR1 is LNHDA and CDR2 is SQIVND (reference sequence). V lost 3 bases, J lost 6 bases, and 5 bases stayed unmatched. The CDR3 is made up of 15 amino acids. CDR3 nucleotides: TGTGCCAGTAGTATGTTGATAGCGGGGGCCGGGGAGCTGTTTTTT. Protein sequence: CASSMLIAGAGELFF.

The V and J genes are TRBV5-4 and TRBJ2-2, with D possibly being TRBD1 or TRBD2 (5 bases each). Germline CDR1 is SGHNT and CDR2 is YYREEE (reference sequence). The germline V and J ends were trimmed by 4 bases and 1 base, with 17 bases remaining between them. The length of the CDR3 is 17 residues. In nucleotides, the CDR3 is TGTGCCAGCAGCCGTCCCGGGACCTGGGAGAACACCGGGGAGCTGTTTTTT. Residues: CASSRPGTWENTGELFF.

This chain uses TRBV14 with TRBJ2-1; no firm D call. CDR3 length: 13 residues. The germline V and J ends were trimmed by 4 bases and 3 bases, with 7 bases remaining between them. Germline assignment: CDR1 SGHDN and CDR2 FVKESK. The CDR3 spells CASSLGFYNEQFF. Here the CDR3 DNA reads TGTGCCAGCAGCCTGGGTTTCTACAATGAGCAGTTCTTC. Supplemented by reference TRBV14 and TRBJ2-1, the full variable domain reads EAGVTQFPSHSVIEKGQTVTLRCDPISGHDNLYWYRRVMGKEIKFLLHFVKESKQDESGMPNNRFLAERTGGTYSTLKVQPAELEDSGVYFCASSLGFYNEQFFGPGTRLTVL.

V gene TRBV7-2 combines with J gene TRBJ2-7; 12 bases match TRBD2. CDR3 size: 16 residues. Per germline, CDR1 SGHTA and CDR2 FQGNSA. The J segment lost 1 base and the V segment lost 1 base, leaving 2 bases of the junction unmatched. In DNA form, the CDR3 reads TGTGCCAGCAGCTTAGGACTAGCGGGGGAATCCTACGAGCAGTACTTC. It specifies CASSLGLAGESYEQYF.

This clone showed up just once. V usage is TRBV10-3 and J usage is TRBJ2-1; 7 bases map to TRBD1. Looked up from germline, CDR1 is ENHRY and CDR2 is SYGVKD. The CDR3 sequence is 14 residues long. Trimming removed 4 bases from V and 11 bases from J; junction bases left unmatched: 11. The CDR3 nucleotides are TGTGCCATCAGTGTCTCAGGGGGTAAAAATCAGCAGTTCTTC. Protein: CAISVSGGKNQQFF.

This chain joins TRBV6-2 or TRBV6-3 and TRBJ2-3; 7 bases line up with TRBD1. This CDR3 spans 15 amino acids. Unmatched junction bases numbered 5, after V lost 0 bases and J lost 5 bases. Germline CDR1 and CDR2: MNHEY and SVGEGT. The CDR3 DNA reads TGTGCCAGCAGTTACTCCTCAGGGGGTAGAGATACGCAGTATTTT. This codes for CASSYSSGGRDTQYF.

V usage is TRBV27 and J usage is TRBJ1-1; tentative D call: TRBD1 (6 bases). This CDR3 contains 12 residues. The germline V gene has CDR1 MNHEY and CDR2 SMNVEV (reference sequence). The V end was cut by 7 bases, the J end by 4 bases, with 10 bases between. CDR3 sequence: CASKGGLTEAFF. CDR3 bases: TGTGCCAGCAAGGGGGGACTCACTGAAGCTTTCTTT.

The rearrangement links TRBV7-6 to TRBJ1-1; 10 bases match TRBD1. The CDR3 spans 16 residues. The germline V gene has CDR1 SGHVS and CDR2 FNYEAQ. V was pared by 3 bases and J by 2 bases, with 6 bases of the junction left unmatched. As DNA, the CDR3 is TGTGCCAGCAGCTTCCCCCGACAGGGGGCTAACACTGAAGCTTTCTTT. It encodes CASSFPRQGANTEAFF.

This rearrangement joins TRBV9 to TRBJ1-4, with 7 positions matching TRBD1. The V and J ends lost 7 bases and 3 bases, in that order; junction bases with no gene match: 6. The CDR3 has 14 amino acids. Germline V gene data show CDR1 as SGDLS and CDR2 as YYNGEE. The CDR3 protein is CASAPGTANEKLFF. DNA for the CDR3: TGTGCCAGCGCCCCCGGGACAGCTAATGAAAAACTGTTTTTT.

V usage is TRBV5-4 and J usage is TRBJ1-3; D possibly corresponds to TRBD1 (6 bases). Germline loops: CDR1 SGHNT, CDR2 YYREEE (reference sequence). The V end was cut by 4 bases, the J end by 1 base, with 9 bases between. This CDR3 region has 14 residues. This CDR3 is CASSGRGSGNTIYF. The CDR3 nucleotides read TGTGCCAGCAGCGGGAGGGGGTCTGGAAACACCATATATTTT.

The chain links TRBV4-2 to TRBJ2-6; D is uncertain. Trimming stripped 0 bases from V and 0 bases from J, with 9 bases between. This CDR3 has 17 residues. CDR1 and CDR2 (germline): LGHNA, YNFKEQ. CDR3 sequence reads: CASSQDRQSSGANVLTF. The CDR3 nucleotides read TGTGCCAGCAGCCAAGATCGCCAGAGCTCTGGGGCCAACGTCCTGACTTTC.

As to this clone: The identical CDR3 is also encoded by other nucleotide sequences in the sample. The rearrangement joins TRBV30 to TRBJ2-7; a possible D gene is TRBD2 (5 bases). Germline V gives CDR1 GTSNPN, CDR2 SVGIG (reference sequence). V gave up 0 bases and J gave up 1 base, with 7 bases separating them. This CDR3 contains 13 residues. The DNA of the CDR3 is TGTGCCTGGAGTGTAGGGAGATCCTACGAGCAGTACTTC. Translated, it gives CAWSVGRSYEQYF. The entire variable domain, with the rest obtained from reference TRBV30 and TRBJ2-7, is as follows: SQTIHQWPATLVQPVGSPLSLECTVEGTSNPNLYWYRQAAGRGLQLLFYSVGIGQISSEVPQNLSASRPQDRQFILSSKKLLLSDSGFYLCAWSVGRSYEQYFGPGTRLTVT.

As DNA, the CDR3 is TGTGCCAGCAGCTTAGACTCAGGGGTTAGGAATGAGCAGTTCTTC. Translation gives CASSLDSGVRNEQFF. V gene TRBV7-7 combines with J gene TRBJ2-1, with TRBD1 as a possible D gene (6 bases). The V and J ends lost 1 base and 7 bases respectively, with 14 bases between them. The CDR3 is made up of 15 amino acids. Germline values: CDR1 SSHAT, CDR2 FNYEAQ (reference sequence). Variable domain in full (rest from reference TRBV7-7 and TRBJ2-1): GAGVSQSPRYKVTKRGQDVTLRCDPISSHATLYWYQQALGQGPEFLTYFNYEAQPDKSGLPSDRFSAERPEGSISTLTIQRTEQRDSAMYRCASSLDSGVRNEQFFGPGTRLTVL.

This sequence joins TRBV7-8 and TRBJ1-5; possible D gene TRBD1, 6 bases. Germline loops: CDR1 SGHVS, CDR2 FQNEAQ. V shed 2 bases and J shed 7 bases, with 12 bases lying between them. The CDR3 contains 14 residues. CDR3 loop: CASSLQGQGQPQHF. Here the CDR3 DNA reads TGTGCCAGCAGCTTACAGGGGCAGGGGCAGCCCCAGCATTTT.

This clone was seen a single time. At the DNA level, this CDR3 is encoded by other sequences in the same sample as well. V gene TRBV5-1 combines with J gene TRBJ2-5; D uncertain. Germline V CDR1 and CDR2: SGHRS, YFSETQ. Deletions cut 5 bases from V and 2 bases from J, with 7 bases between. This CDR3 is built from 12 residues. The DNA of the CDR3 is TGCGCCAGCAGTCCACTGCAAGAGACCCAGTACTTC. It codes for CASSPLQETQYF. The full variable domain, in which reference TRBV5-1 and TRBJ2-5 provide the parts outside the CDR3, is KAGVTQTPRYLIKTRGQQVTLSCSPISGHRSVSWYQQTPGQGLQFLFEYFSETQRNKGNFPGRFSGRQFSNSRSEMNVSTLELGDSALYLCASSPLQETQYFGPGTRLLVL.

The gene calls are TRBV18 and TRBJ2-1; 12 bases map to TRBD2. CDR1 is KGHSH, CDR2 LQKENI, per germline. The V and J ends lost 5 bases and 5 bases, in that order; junction bases with no gene match: 4. There are 15 residues in the CDR3. CDR3: CASSTLAGGDNEQFF. CDR3 in DNA: TGTGCCAGCTCAACCCTAGCGGGGGGGGACAATGAGCAGTTCTTC.